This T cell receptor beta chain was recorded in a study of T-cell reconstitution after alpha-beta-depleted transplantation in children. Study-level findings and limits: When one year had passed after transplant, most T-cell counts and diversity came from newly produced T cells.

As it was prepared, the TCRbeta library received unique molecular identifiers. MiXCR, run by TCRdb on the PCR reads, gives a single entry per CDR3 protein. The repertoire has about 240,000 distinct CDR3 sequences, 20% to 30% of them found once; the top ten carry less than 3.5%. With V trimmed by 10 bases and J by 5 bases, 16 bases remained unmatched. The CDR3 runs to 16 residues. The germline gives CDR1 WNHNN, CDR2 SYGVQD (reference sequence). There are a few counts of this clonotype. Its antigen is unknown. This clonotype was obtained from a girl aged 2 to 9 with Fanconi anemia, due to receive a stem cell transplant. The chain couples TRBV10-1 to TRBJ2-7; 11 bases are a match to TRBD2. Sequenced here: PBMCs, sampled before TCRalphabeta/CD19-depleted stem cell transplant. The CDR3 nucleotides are TGCGCCACCCAACGGGGCCTAGCGGGAGGTCATAACGAGCAGTACTTC. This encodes CATQRGLAGGHNEQYF.